These 31 T cell receptor beta chains were sequenced from one sample in a study of T cell responses to AZD1222 COVID-19 vaccine. Measured with immunoSEQ multiplex PCR; TCRdb has only the in-frame clones, and not every one. The repertoire consists of approximately 150,000 clones, with 91% occurring once and the leading ten covering less than 2%. The specimen was peripheral blood, collected 28 days after the second AZD1222 dose. The receptors here all came from an adult who received the AZD1222 COVID-19 vaccine.

V is TRBV11-2 and J is TRBJ2-4, with 11 positions matching TRBD1. Germline assignment: CDR1 SGHAT and CDR2 FQNNGV. Trimming removed 5 bases from V and 8 bases from J; junction bases left unmatched: 2. This CDR3 is 13 amino acids long. DNA of the CDR3: TGTGCCAGCAGCCTGGGACAGGGGGACATTCAGTACTTC. Translated: CASSLGQGDIQYF.

The chain couples TRBV5-1 to TRBJ2-2; TRBD2 is a possible D gene (5 bases). The germline V and J ends were trimmed by 1 base and 0 bases, with 7 bases remaining between them. The CDR3 totals 15 residues. Per the germline V gene, CDR1 is SGHRS and CDR2 is YFSETQ. The CDR3 here is CASSLTGTNTGELFF. CDR3 DNA: TGCGCCAGCAGCTTGACGGGGACGAACACCGGGGAGCTGTTTTTT. The full variable domain, in which reference TRBV5-1 and TRBJ2-2 provide the parts outside the CDR3, is KAGVTQTPRYLIKTRGQQVTLSCSPISGHRSVSWYQQTPGQGLQFLFEYFSETQRNKGNFPGRFSGRQFSNSRSEMNVSTLELGDSALYLCASSLTGTNTGELFFGEGSRLTVL.

The chain has TRBV10-3 and TRBJ1-2, with TRBD1 as a possible D gene (6 bases). This CDR3 is built from 15 residues. V dropped 0 bases and J dropped 3 bases, with 11 bases sitting between them. In germline, CDR1 is ENHRY, CDR2 SYGVKD. CDR3 in DNA: TGTGCCATCAGTGAGTCGCAGGGGAGGGACTATGGCTACACCTTC. It codes for CAISESQGRDYGYTF.

The V gene is TRBV9, the J gene TRBJ1-6; maybe TRBD1 (5 bases). V gave up 3 bases and J gave up 5 bases, with 15 bases separating them. The CDR3 totals 16 residues. In germline, CDR1 is SGDLS, CDR2 YYNGEE. DNA for the CDR3: TGTGCCAGCAGCGCGGGGGGGGATGGCGATAATTCACCCCTCCACTTT. Translation gives CASSAGGDGDNSPLHF.

V is TRBV5-1 and J is TRBJ1-3, with D possibly matching TRBD1 (5 bases). The V and J ends lost 5 bases and 3 bases respectively, with 12 bases between them. The CDR3 length is 14 residues. Looked up from germline, CDR1 is SGHRS and CDR2 is YFSETQ. CDR3 in amino acids: CASRGGGVGNTIYF. CDR3 nucleotides: TGCGCCAGCAGAGGTGGGGGAGTTGGAAACACCATATATTTT.

This rearrangement joins TRBV11-2 to TRBJ1-3; D remains ambiguous. Germline-derived CDR1 and CDR2 are SGHAT and FQNNGV. The CDR3 consists of 18 residues. V lost 1 base, J lost 0 bases, and 16 bases lay in between. This chain's CDR3 is CASSLALRTGYSGNTIYF. The CDR3 DNA reads as TGTGCCAGCAGCTTAGCCCTACGGACCGGTTACTCTGGAAACACCATATATTTT.

The rearrangement links TRBV12-3 or TRBV12-4 to TRBJ1-1; D is unresolved. This CDR3 has 11 amino acids. V lost 2 bases, J lost 8 bases, and 6 bases lay in between. The CDR3 spells CASSLRREAFF. CDR3 DNA: TGTGCCAGCAGTTTAAGGAGGGAAGCTTTCTTT.

V gene TRBV5-6 combines with J gene TRBJ1-2; D uncertain. Trimming took 1 base from V and 4 from J, leaving 14 bases between them. CDR3 length equals 15 residues. Germline CDR1 SGHDT, CDR2 YYEEEE. The CDR3 DNA reads as TGTGCCAGCAGCTTGTTGAGTCAAATACCCTATGGCTACACCTTC. Protein sequence: CASSLLSQIPYGYTF.

This chain joins TRBV6-1 and TRBJ1-2; no reliable D call. The CDR3 has 15 residues. Germline V lookup: CDR1 MNHNS, CDR2 SASEGT. V lost 1 base and J lost 5, with 14 bases in between. The CDR3 loop is CASSEGPFTPYGYTF. For the CDR3, the DNA is TGTGCCAGCAGTGAAGGGCCCTTTACCCCGTATGGCTACACCTTC.

V gene TRBV19 combines with J gene TRBJ1-1, with D uncertain. V was shortened by 5 bases and J by 1 base, with 2 bases between the two germline ends. The CDR3 runs 11 residues. Germline-derived CDR1 and CDR2 are LNHDA and SQIVND (reference sequence). In nucleotides, the CDR3 is TGTGCCAGTAGTCGGAACACTGAAGCTTTCTTT. It translates to CASSRNTEAFF.

In this sample, this clone turned up once. V usage is TRBV6-5 and J usage is TRBJ2-7, with 10 nucleotides matching TRBD1. The germline V gene encodes CDR1 MNHEY and CDR2 SVGAGI. The CDR3 spans 11 residues. With 6 bases clipped from V and 11 bases from J, the junction kept 4 bases outside the gene matches. The CDR3 nucleotides are TGTGCCAGCAGCCCGGGACAGGGGAAGTACGTC. It codes for CASSPGQGKYV.

This rearrangement joins TRBV6-1 to TRBJ1-1; TRBD1 agrees at 10 bases. Germline CDR1 and CDR2: MNHNS and SASEGT. This CDR3 has 15 amino acids. V dropped 8 bases and J dropped 6; count of bases not matched to a gene: 12. The CDR3 region has the DNA TGTGCCAGCGGGGGTCTGGGGACAGGGGAGGCTGAAGCTTTCTTT. It yields the protein CASGGLGTGEAEAFF.

This sequence joins TRBV12-5 and TRBJ2-1; TRBD1 might be the D (5 bases). Germline loops: CDR1 LGHNT, CDR2 FRNRAP. V was clipped by 1 base and J by 9 bases, with 10 bases between them. The CDR3 extends over 13 amino acids. CDR3 in DNA: TGTGCTAGTGGTTTGGGGGTTACAGGTGAGCAGTTCTTC. This gives the protein CASGLGVTGEQFF.

The chain recombines TRBV4-1 with TRBJ2-7; TRBD2 matches 8 bases. After removal of 1 base from V and 2 bases from J, the junction contained 7 bases not matched to a gene. Germline CDR1 reads MGHRA; CDR2 reads YSYEKL. The CDR3 covers 16 residues. CDR3 in amino acids: CASSQVFSGMTYEQYV. Here the CDR3 DNA reads TGCGCCAGCAGCCAAGTGTTTAGCGGGATGACCTACGAGCAGTACGTC.

The V gene is TRBV6-2 or TRBV6-3, the J gene TRBJ1-5; D gene unclear. The V end was cut by 6 bases, the J end by 4 bases, with 13 bases between. The CDR3 length is 14 residues. Germline CDR1 is MNHEY and CDR2 is SVGEGT. The CDR3 region has the DNA TGTGCCAGCAGCTCCTCCAGGCCGAATCAGCCCCAGCATTTT. This sequence encodes CASSSSRPNQPQHF.

V and J are TRBV7-3 and TRBJ2-2; TRBD2 aligns across 9 bases. The trim removed 2 bases at V and 4 bases at J, leaving 14 bases unmatched. The CDR3 covers 19 residues. The germline gives CDR1 SGHTA, CDR2 FQGTGA. CDR3 in amino acids: CASSLVGGGLAGSTGELFF. Here the CDR3 DNA reads TGTGCCAGCAGCTTAGTCGGTGGCGGGCTAGCGGGAAGCACCGGGGAGCTGTTTTTT.

V gene TRBV7-8 combines with J gene TRBJ2-7, with 8 bases matching TRBD1. CDR3 length: 15 amino acids. J gave up 3 bases and V 5 bases, and 9 bases lay outside the gene matches. The V gene's germline CDR1 is SGHVS and CDR2 FQNEAQ. The CDR3 region is CASSAGQGTHYEQYF. CDR3 bases: TGTGCCAGCAGCGCCGGACAGGGCACCCACTACGAGCAGTACTTC.

This chain links TRBV29-1 with TRBJ1-4; D unresolved. The germline gives CDR1 SQVTM, CDR2 ANQGSEA. This CDR3 contains 14 residues. Trimming shortened V by 4 bases and J by 5 bases, and 14 bases separated the two germline ends. The CDR3 sequence: CSVVQLPLNEKLFF. CDR3 in DNA: TGCAGCGTTGTCCAGCTCCCTCTCAATGAAAAACTGTTTTTT.

The V gene is TRBV19, the J gene TRBJ1-2; TRBD1 is a possible D gene (6 bases). Germline loops: CDR1 LNHDA, CDR2 SQIVND (reference sequence). The V gene lost 6 bases and the J gene lost 1 base, with 18 bases spanning the gap. The CDR3 contains 16 residues. CDR3 region: CASSKPQGSDNYGYTF. In DNA, the CDR3 is TGTGCCAGTAGCAAACCCCAGGGGTCCGATAACTATGGCTACACCTTC.

CDR3 loop: CAINRGLATRNEQFF. The CDR3 bases are TGTGCCATCAATCGAGGGCTAGCGACTCGCAATGAGCAGTTCTTC. The chain recombines TRBV10-3 with TRBJ2-1; D is possibly TRBD2 (6 bases). Trimming cost V 7 bases and J 6 bases, with 19 bases left between them. This CDR3 contains 15 residues. Germline V gene sequence: CDR1 ENHRY, CDR2 SYGVKD.

The V and J genes are TRBV6-6 and TRBJ2-5; either TRBD1 or TRBD2 may fit D (5 bases each). Trimming took 2 bases from V and 4 from J, leaving 17 bases between them. Germline CDR1 reads MNHNY; CDR2 reads SVGAGI (reference sequence). The CDR3 totals 16 residues. The chain's CDR3 is CASSYQRDYRPETQYF. The CDR3 DNA follows: TGTGCCAGCAGTTACCAGAGGGATTACAGGCCAGAGACCCAGTACTTC.

The rearrangement links TRBV5-4 to TRBJ1-2, with 8 nucleotides matching TRBD1. CDR3 size: 15 residues. V gave up 2 bases and J gave up 8 bases; unmatched junction bases: 11. Looked up from germline, CDR1 is SGHNT and CDR2 is YYREEE (reference sequence). CDR3 protein: CASSLPGTGRRGYTF. For the CDR3, the DNA is TGTGCCAGCAGCTTACCCGGGACAGGCCGTAGGGGCTACACCTTC. Looking up the rest from reference TRBV5-4 and TRBJ1-2 gives the full variable domain: ETGVTQSPTHLIKTRGQQVTLRCSSQSGHNTVSWYQQALGQGPQFIFQYYREEENGRGNFPPRFSGLQFPNYSSELNVNALELDDSALYLCASSLPGTGRRGYTFGSGTRLTVV.

On this clone itself: Sequence at one end of the junction differs from germline and may be a read error. V and J are TRBV19 and TRBJ1-2; D remains unclear. The CDR3 extends over 13 amino acids. Germline V CDR1 and CDR2: LNHDA, SQIVND (reference sequence). For the CDR3, the DNA is TGTGCCAGTAGTATTGAGCCGACGACAAGTACCCACTTC. It translates to CASSIEPTTSTHF. Using reference TRBV19 and TRBJ1-2 for the parts outside the CDR3, the full variable domain is DGGITQSPKYLFRKEGQNVTLSCEQNLNHDAMYWYRQDPGQGLRLIYYSQIVNDFQKGDIAEGYSVSREKKESFPLTVTSAQKNPTAFYLCASSIEPTTSTHFGSGTRLTVV.

This clone was observed once. The gene calls are TRBV30 and TRBJ1-2; D possibly corresponds to TRBD1 (6 bases). Germline CDR1 reads GTSNPN; CDR2 reads SVGIG (reference sequence). Trimming took 2 bases from V and 3 from J, leaving 19 bases between them. The CDR3 has 16 amino acids. The CDR3 here is CAWSNGQLSAHYGYTF. The CDR3 DNA follows: TGTGCCTGGAGTAACGGACAGCTAAGTGCTCACTATGGCTACACCTTC.

This clone was recorded only once. V usage is TRBV19 and J usage is TRBJ2-3; TRBD2 matches at 7 bases. CDR1 and CDR2 (germline): LNHDA, SQIVND (reference sequence). The CDR3 totals 15 residues. The junction had 5 bases not matched to a gene; V was cut back by 3 bases and J by 2 bases. CDR3 in amino acids: CASSIGGTHTDTQYF. For the CDR3, the DNA is TGTGCCAGTAGTATCGGGGGGACGCACACAGATACGCAGTATTTT.

The chain combines TRBV2 with TRBJ1-1, with D unresolved. Trimming pared 6 bases from V and 5 bases from J, leaving 13 bases between. Germline V gene lookup returns CDR1 SNHLY and CDR2 FYNNEI. The CDR3 sequence is 13 residues long. The CDR3 nucleotides read TGTGCCAGCAGGCCCTTGGAAACGACTGAAGCTTTCTTT. It encodes CASRPLETTEAFF.

The rearrangement uses TRBV30 and TRBJ1-5; D gene unclear. Germline CDR1 GTSNPN, CDR2 SVGIG (reference sequence). V dropped 3 bases and J dropped 6 bases, with 15 bases sitting between them. CDR3 length equals 14 residues. CDR3: CAWSSGLAGQPQHF. CDR3 sequence (DNA): TGTGCCTGGAGCTCAGGCTTGGCCGGTCAGCCCCAGCATTTT.

The V gene is TRBV12-3 or TRBV12-4, the J gene TRBJ2-7; D ambiguous. This CDR3 spans 11 amino acids. V lost 10 bases to trimming and J lost 3 bases, with 10 bases between them. In DNA form, the CDR3 reads TGTGCCACCGGCCGAGGCTACGAGCAGTACTTC. It codes for CATGRGYEQYF.

This chain connects TRBV6-5 to TRBJ2-1; D possibly corresponds to TRBD2 (6 bases). Trimming shortened V by 8 bases and J by 12 bases, and 26 bases separated the two germline ends. In germline, CDR1 is MNHEY, CDR2 SVGAGI. The CDR3 runs to 15 residues. CDR3 sequence reads: CASLSWGDYNERQFF. CDR3 DNA sequence: TGTGCCAGCCTGTCCTGGGGGGATTACAATGAGCGGCAGTTCTTC.

The chain joins TRBV3-1 (or the pseudogene TRBV3-2) to TRBJ2-5; 7 bases are shared with TRBD2. The CDR3 is 16 amino acids. Germline CDR1 LGHDT, CDR2 YNNKEL (reference sequence). With 1 base clipped from V and 1 base from J, the junction kept 6 bases outside the gene matches. This chain's CDR3 is CASSQGRASGQETQYF. The CDR3, as DNA: TGTGCCAGCAGCCAAGGGAGGGCTAGCGGCCAAGAGACCCAGTACTTC.

This clone was counted a single time. V and J are TRBV7-3 and TRBJ2-1; 8 bases map to TRBD1. The CDR3 consists of 15 residues. CDR1 SGHTA and CDR2 FQGTGA come from the germline V gene. Losses at the gene ends were 5 bases for V and 6 bases for J; bases not matched to a gene: 9. CDR3 sequence: CASSRSQGASNEQFF. The CDR3 nucleotides are TGTGCCAGCAGCCGTAGTCAGGGGGCGAGCAATGAGCAGTTCTTC.